The 2 T cell receptor beta chains in this list originate from one sample, sequenced in a study of cytomegalovirus exposure and HLA in healthy donors. Produced via immunoSEQ multiplex PCR; TCRdb's table is partial and in-frame only. The repertoire has about 170,000 clones, about 95% of them found once; the top ten carry around 0.9%. The sample taken for sequencing was PBMCs. The receptors shown here come from a woman between 18 and 29 years old in good health and CMV-seronegative.

V gene TRBV15 combines with J gene TRBJ1-4; D is possibly TRBD1 (6 bases). The CDR3 runs to 15 residues. Trimming pared 2 bases from V and 8 bases from J, leaving 15 bases between. Germline V gene data show CDR1 as LNHNV and CDR2 as YYDKDF (reference sequence). In nucleotides, the CDR3 is TGTGCCACCAGCAGACCATCTACAGGGTACGAAAAACTGTTTTTT. Its translation: CATSRPSTGYEKLFF. Full variable domain (missing parts from reference TRBV15 and TRBJ1-4): DAMVIQNPRYQVTQFGKPVTLSCSQTLNHNVMYWYQQKSSQAPKLLFHYYDKDFNNEADTPDNFQSRRPNTSFCFLDIRSPGLGDTAMYLCATSRPSTGYEKLFFGSGTQLSVL.

CDR3 amino acids: CSVVHSNQETQYF. CDR3 nucleotide sequence: TGCAGCGTTGTTCATTCCAACCAAGAGACCCAGTACTTC. The V call is TRBV29-1, the J call TRBJ2-5; the D is unclear. This CDR3 spans 13 amino acids. Germline assignment: CDR1 SQVTM and CDR2 ANQGSEA. V shed 4 bases and J shed 0 bases, with 9 bases lying between them.